The source of this T cell receptor beta chain is a study of T cells in Graves' hyperthyroidism and ophthalmopathy. RNA transcripts served as the template for amplifying TCR beta CDR3 regions. Primed by the HTBI set, a first-round RT-PCR was run on the TCR CDR3. TCRdb re-derived calls from the multiplex PCR reads in MiXCR, one entry per CDR3 protein. In the table there are more than 40,000 distinct CDR3 sequences, 45% to 50% of which are singletons. This clonotype was counted ten times or more. Uncontrolled infection, other autoimmune disease, pregnancy or lactation excluded patients. Germline CDR1 and CDR2: SGHDT and YYEEEE. The CDR3 extends over 14 amino acids. Trimming shortened V by 0 bases and J by 2 bases, and 6 bases separated the two germline ends.

The V gene is TRBV5-6, the J gene TRBJ1-5; D is unclear. The clonotype comes from a woman in her forties or fifties with Graves' hyperthyroidism. The specimen was peripheral blood or thyroid tissue (not recorded which). This chain's CDR3 is CASSLGGGNQPQHF. The CDR3 nucleotides are TGTGCCAGCAGCTTGGGTGGAGGCAATCAGCCCCAGCATTTT.